The 24 T cell receptor beta chains presented below share a single source sample, sequenced in a study of T-cell reconstitution after alpha-beta-depleted transplantation in children. Unique molecular identifiers featured in how the TCRbeta library was prepared. Each CDR3 protein gets one entry after TCRdb re-called the PCR reads with MiXCR. The sample records about 400,000 distinct CDR3 sequences, just over 20% being singletons. Sequences were derived from PBMCs from the stem cell graft donor, sampled from the stem cell graft. These TCRs come from a human donor who donated a stem cell graft to a child with acute myeloid leukemia.

This clonotype was seen at least ten times. The chain combines TRBV12-3 or TRBV12-4 with TRBJ1-1; D is unresolved. Trimming left V 7 bases short and J 5 bases short, with 11 bases between. The CDR3 runs 12 residues. The CDR3 loop reads CASTDGSTEAFF. CDR3 in DNA: TGTGCCAGCACGGACGGAAGTACTGAAGCTTTCTTT.

The rearrangement links TRBV28 to TRBJ1-5; D is unresolved. The V and J ends lost 3 bases and 3 bases respectively, with 9 bases between them. Germline lookup yields CDR1 MDHEN and CDR2 SYDVKM. The CDR3 consists of 14 residues. DNA of the CDR3: TGTGCCAGCAGTTTCGAGGCCGTCAATCAGCCCCAGCATTTT. It codes for CASSFEAVNQPQHF.

This chain joins TRBV2 and TRBJ1-1, with D tentatively TRBD1 (5 bases). The CDR3 is 13 amino acids. Germline loops: CDR1 SNHLY, CDR2 FYNNEI. The V gene lost 3 bases and the J gene lost 3 bases, with 8 bases spanning the gap. This CDR3 is CASSERGDTEAFF. The CDR3 nucleotides read TGTGCCAGCAGTGAGCGGGGGGACACTGAAGCTTTCTTT.

This chain links TRBV3-1 with TRBJ2-3, with 9 bases identical to TRBD1. The length of the CDR3 is 14 residues. CDR1 is LGHDT and CDR2 is YNNKEL in the germline V gene (reference sequence). V dropped 6 bases and J dropped 3; count of bases not matched to a gene: 4. The DNA of the CDR3 is TGTGCCAGCAGGAGGACAGGGGCGACAGATACGCAGTATTTT. Its protein product is CASRRTGATDTQYF.

At least ten counts were recorded for this clonotype. The CDR3, as DNA: TGCAGTGCTAGAGTTGGGGGCGCAGATACGCAGTATTTT. It yields the protein CSARVGGADTQYF. The chain employs TRBV20-1 and TRBJ2-3; weak D call: TRBD1 (6 bases). Germline assignment: CDR1 DFQATT and CDR2 SNEGSKA (reference sequence). The CDR3 runs to 13 residues. The V gene lost 1 base and the J gene lost 4 bases, with 9 bases spanning the gap.

This clonotype was seen a handful of times. The rearrangement joins TRBV29-1 to TRBJ2-7; tentatively, D is TRBD2 (6 bases). The CDR3 has 15 residues. CDR1 SQVTM and CDR2 ANQGSEA come from the germline V gene. The V and J ends lost 2 bases and 2 bases respectively, with 16 bases between them. The CDR3 is CSVETGLSGPYEQYF. The CDR3 DNA reads TGCAGCGTTGAAACGGGACTCTCCGGCCCCTACGAGCAGTACTTC.

This clonotype was observed a few times. The chain carries TRBV4-3 and TRBJ2-7; 7 positions match TRBD1. Trimming cost V 1 base and J 6 bases; bases outside gene matches: 9. Germline CDR1 reads LGHNA; CDR2 reads YSLEER. The CDR3 runs 15 residues. The chain's CDR3 is CASSQGATGSSEQYF. The CDR3 nucleotides read TGCGCCAGCAGCCAAGGGGCGACAGGGAGTAGCGAGCAGTACTTC.

The chain carries TRBV29-1 and TRBJ1-4; TRBD1 agrees at 9 bases. Trimming cost V 7 bases and J 4 bases; bases outside gene matches: 13. Germline values: CDR1 SQVTM, CDR2 ANQGSEA. The CDR3 runs to 16 residues. CDR3 DNA: TGCAGCGCAATTGCTATACCGGGACAGGGTAATGAAAAACTGTTTTTT. It translates to CSAIAIPGQGNEKLFF.

This clonotype was observed a few times. The J gene is TRBJ2-1, the V gene TRBV12-3 or TRBV12-4; 8 bases line up with TRBD2. Trimming cost V 10 bases and J 5 bases; bases outside gene matches: 10. CDR3 length: 14 residues. Here the CDR3 DNA reads TGTGCCACCCGGGTGGCGGGAGGACACAATGAGCAGTTCTTC. Its translation is CATRVAGGHNEQFF.

This clonotype was detected many times. CDR3 region: CSARRQGFFYEQYF. CDR3 nucleotide sequence: TGCAGTGCTAGGAGACAGGGATTCTTTTACGAGCAGTACTTC. The rearrangement links TRBV20-1 to TRBJ2-7; 7 bases align to TRBD1. With 3 bases clipped from V and 4 bases from J, the junction kept 9 bases outside the gene matches. The CDR3 consists of 14 residues. CDR1 DFQATT and CDR2 SNEGSKA come from the germline V gene (reference sequence).

This clonotype was seen a handful of times. The chain couples TRBV15 to TRBJ2-5; 9 bases map to TRBD2. The CDR3 consists of 16 residues. The trim removed 3 bases at V and 4 bases at J, leaving 9 bases unmatched. Germline loops: CDR1 LNHNV, CDR2 YYDKDF (reference sequence). The CDR3 region is CATSRPPGTSLETQYF. The DNA for the CDR3 is TGTGCCACCAGCAGGCCTCCCGGGACTAGCTTAGAGACCCAGTACTTC.

This clonotype was detected a few times. V and J are TRBV10-3 and TRBJ1-1, with 12 bases that match TRBD1. The CDR3 runs 19 residues. V was clipped by 3 bases and J by 1 base; unmatched bases: 12. Germline V gene lookup returns CDR1 ENHRY and CDR2 SYGVKD. CDR3 nucleotide sequence: TGTGCCATCAGTGACCTGGGACAGGGGGCGTATGGGACGAACACTGAAGCTTTCTTT. The encoded protein is CAISDLGQGAYGTNTEAFF.

The rearrangement joins TRBV28 to TRBJ2-7; 11 bases are shared with TRBD1. The trim removed 10 bases at V and 2 bases at J, leaving 16 bases unmatched. CDR1 MDHEN and CDR2 SYDVKM come from the germline V gene. The CDR3 spans 17 residues. The CDR3 here is CAIGRGAWTGGPYEQYF. The CDR3 bases are TGTGCCATCGGAAGAGGGGCCTGGACAGGGGGCCCCTACGAGCAGTACTTC.

The table lists this clonotype with many counts. The J gene is TRBJ2-3, the V gene TRBV20-1; maybe TRBD2 (6 bases). The CDR3 sequence is 13 residues long. Trimming shortened V by 5 bases and J by 2 bases, and 11 bases separated the two germline ends. Germline lookup yields CDR1 DFQATT and CDR2 SNEGSKA (reference sequence). In nucleotides, the CDR3 is TGCAGTGCTCTGGAGGGACTCACAGATACGCAGTATTTT. This sequence encodes CSALEGLTDTQYF.

As to this clonotype: A much larger clone is a single base away; this may be a read error. Because the CDR3 is missing its conserved closing phenylalanine or tryptophan, this is likely a read error. The chain has TRBV20-1 and TRBJ1-1; a weak D match, TRBD1 (5 bases). V lost 3 bases to trimming and J lost 5 bases, with 13 bases between them. This CDR3 is built from 13 residues. The germline V gene has CDR1 DFQATT and CDR2 SNEGSKA (reference sequence). The CDR3 DNA sequence: TGCAGTGCTAGGAAGTCAGGGTTGACTGAAGCTTTCGTT. Residues: CSARKSGLTEAFV.

A remark on this clonotype: The junction shows a germline mismatch at one end, possibly a read error. J is TRBJ2-1 and V is TRBV12-3 or TRBV12-4; D not resolved. The length of the CDR3 is 12 residues. In DNA form, the CDR3 reads TGTGCCAGCAGTTTAGCTGTCGATGAGCATTTCTTC. It encodes CASSLAVDEHFF.

As DNA, the CDR3 is TGTGCCAGCAGGATGGACTTCCCGAACTACAATGAGCAGTTCTTC. This encodes CASRMDFPNYNEQFF. V and J are TRBV7-8 and TRBJ2-1, with D possibly matching TRBD2 (5 bases). The CDR3 loop spans 15 amino acids. Between the trimmed V and J ends, which lost 6 bases and 3 bases, there was a span of 15 bases. Per the germline V gene, CDR1 is SGHVS and CDR2 is FQNEAQ.

This clonotype has more than one count but fewer than ten. The chain couples TRBV12-3 or TRBV12-4 to TRBJ2-5, with D possibly being TRBD2 (6 bases). The CDR3 spans 14 residues. The V end was cut by 5 bases, the J end by 7 bases, with 17 bases between. In DNA, the CDR3 is TGTGCCAGCAGTGGGGACTCCCGGGGCGGGACCCAGTACTTC. This gives the protein CASSGDSRGGTQYF.

The rearrangement uses TRBV6-6 and TRBJ2-7, with 8 nucleotides matching TRBD1. CDR3 length: 13 residues. The J segment lost 4 bases and the V segment lost 7 bases, leaving 6 bases of the junction unmatched. From germline, CDR1 is MNHNY and CDR2 SVGAGI (reference sequence). CDR3 sequence: CASTRTGGYEQYF. CDR3 DNA: TGTGCCAGCACCAGAACAGGGGGTTACGAGCAGTACTTC.

This clonotype has only a few counts. This chain joins TRBV12-3 or TRBV12-4 and TRBJ2-3; 11 nucleotides agree with TRBD2. The CDR3 loop spans 15 amino acids. V was clipped by 5 bases and J by 2 bases; unmatched bases: 3. CDR3 DNA sequence: TGTGCCAGCAGTCGACTAGCGGGACTCACAGATACGCAGTATTTT. Translation gives CASSRLAGLTDTQYF.

This sequence joins TRBV6-1 and TRBJ1-1; D uncertain. Germline loops: CDR1 MNHNS, CDR2 SASEGT. V dropped 8 bases and J dropped 3 bases, with 16 bases sitting between them. The CDR3 is 14 amino acids. This CDR3 is CASRITGGDTEAFF. CDR3 DNA sequence: TGTGCCAGCCGGATAACTGGTGGGGACACTGAAGCTTTCTTT.

V is TRBV12-3 or TRBV12-4 and J is TRBJ2-7, with TRBD2 identical over 10 bases. This CDR3 has 17 amino acids. J gave up 3 bases and V 4 bases, and 12 bases lay outside the gene matches. The CDR3: CASSSGPGLARYYEQYF. CDR3 nucleotide sequence: TGTGCCAGCAGTTCAGGACCGGGACTAGCGCGATACTACGAGCAGTACTTC.

Within the sample, this clonotype is medium-sized (0.01 to 0.1%). V gene TRBV7-2 combines with J gene TRBJ2-2, with D tentatively TRBD2 (6 bases). CDR1 is SGHTA, CDR2 FQGNSA, per germline. This CDR3 is built from 16 residues. Trimming left V 1 base short and J 5 bases short, with 14 bases between. CDR3 in amino acids: CASSLVTGRGTGELFF. The CDR3 DNA is TGTGCCAGCAGCTTAGTTACCGGGAGAGGTACCGGGGAGCTGTTTTTT. Filled out from reference TRBV7-2 and TRBJ2-2, the complete variable domain reads GAGVSQSPSNKVTEKGKDVELRCDPISGHTALYWYRQSLGQGLEFLIYFQGNSAPDKSGLPSDRFSAERTGGSVSTLTIQRTQQEDSAVYLCASSLVTGRGTGELFFGEGSRLTVL.

The chain is built from TRBV20-1 and TRBJ2-7; 11 nucleotides line up with TRBD2. The CDR3 length is 15 residues. Germline assignment: CDR1 DFQATT and CDR2 SNEGSKA (reference sequence). V gave up 0 bases and J gave up 4 bases; unmatched junction bases: 5. In nucleotides, the CDR3 is TGCAGTGCTAGAGAAATAGCGGGAGGGTCTTACGAGCAGTACTTC. Translation gives CSAREIAGGSYEQYF.